What follows are 32 T cell receptor beta chains derived from one specimen sequenced in a study of human T cells and chemical hapten exposure. Time point meaning: healthy volunteer bleed at 6 weeks. Unseparated into fractions, whole blood served as the source from which total RNA was extracted. TCRdb recomputed calls from the RACE reads with MiXCR, one row per CDR3 protein. The sample lists 65,000 to 95,000 distinct CDR3 sequences, around 9.4% occurring once. Sequencing was carried out using whole blood. All receptors come from a female donor in good health. Some clones in this sample may be carry-over from other donors' samples.

The rearrangement uses TRBV6-2 or TRBV6-3 and TRBJ2-3, with a tentative D call TRBD2 (6 bases). The V end was cut by 6 bases, the J end by 4 bases, with 17 bases between. The CDR3 is 15 amino acids. Germline V gene sequence: CDR1 MNHEY, CDR2 SVGEGT. CDR3 in DNA: TGTGCCAGCAGCCGGGGACTGACAAGACCAGATACGCAGTATTTT. Protein sequence: CASSRGLTRPDTQYF.

This clonotype was picked up a small number of times. The V gene is TRBV7-2, the J gene TRBJ2-3, with D hard to call. The length of the CDR3 is 13 residues. The germline CDR1 and CDR2 sequences are SGHTA and FQGNSA. V lost 5 bases to trimming and J lost 4 bases, with 10 bases between them. CDR3 loop: CASSPNWADTQYF. The CDR3 DNA reads as TGTGCCAGCAGCCCAAACTGGGCAGATACGCAGTATTTT.

This chain connects TRBV25-1 to TRBJ1-2; TRBD1 might be the D (6 bases). Germline V gives CDR1 MGHDK, CDR2 SYGVNS. CDR3 length equals 15 residues. CDR3 sequence: CESSEGTGFHYGYTF. CDR3 nucleotides: TGTGAAAGCAGTGAAGGTACAGGGTTCCACTATGGCTACACCTTC.

The chain links TRBV12-5 to TRBJ2-3, with 8 bases that match TRBD2. Germline V gene lookup returns CDR1 LGHNT and CDR2 FRNRAP. With V trimmed by 2 bases and J by 1 base, 11 bases remained unmatched. The CDR3 has 18 residues. In DNA, the CDR3 is TGTGCTAGTGGTTTGCCTCGGGGGGGCAACGACCGCACAGATACGCAGTATTTT. The encoded protein is CASGLPRGGNDRTDTQYF.

This clonotype has more than one count but fewer than ten. V usage is TRBV12-3 or TRBV12-4 and J usage is TRBJ2-5; 7 bases are shared with TRBD2. This CDR3 comprises 14 residues. The V and J ends lost 5 bases and 3 bases, in that order; junction bases with no gene match: 6. The CDR3 protein is CASSPRSGEETQYF. In DNA form, the CDR3 reads TGTGCCAGCAGTCCCCGGAGCGGGGAAGAGACCCAGTACTTC.

This clonotype was seen at least ten times. The rearrangement links TRBV27 to TRBJ2-7; D unclear. Germline assignment: CDR1 MNHEY and CDR2 SMNVEV (reference sequence). Deletions cut 5 bases from V and 4 bases from J, with 15 bases between. The CDR3 is made up of 14 amino acids. For the CDR3, the DNA is TGTGCCAGCAGTCCCAGGTTTAACGGGTACGAGCAGTACTTC. Encoded protein: CASSPRFNGYEQYF.

With regard to this clonotype: A much larger clone lies one base from this, so it may be a read error. The rearrangement uses TRBV7-9 and TRBJ1-5, with 9 bases lining up with TRBD1. CDR1 and CDR2 from the germline V gene are SEHNR and FQNEAQ (reference sequence). V dropped 5 bases and J dropped 3; count of bases not matched to a gene: 5. The CDR3 is made up of 15 amino acids. The DNA for the CDR3 is TGTGCCAGCAGCGAGACAGGGGGTGACAATCAGCCCCAGCATTTT. Its translation is CASSETGGDNQPQHF. The full variable domain, its missing parts supplied by reference TRBV7-9 and TRBJ1-5, is DTGVSQNPRHKITKRGQNVTFRCDPISEHNRLYWYRQTLGQGPEFLTYFQNEAQLEKSRLLSDRFSAERPKGSFSTLEIQRTEQGDSAMYLCASSETGGDNQPQHFGDGTRLSIL.

This clonotype was seen ten or more times. The chain combines TRBV3-1 with TRBJ1-6; TRBD1 agrees at 7 bases. The germline gives CDR1 LGHDT, CDR2 YNNKEL (reference sequence). The CDR3 extends over 14 amino acids. The V segment lost 0 bases and the J segment 9 bases; nucleotides outside the gene matches: 2. CDR3 residues: CASSQDDRVSPLHF. DNA for the CDR3: TGTGCCAGCAGCCAAGATGACAGGGTTTCACCCCTCCACTTT.

This clonotype has ten or more counts. The chain carries TRBV6-1 and TRBJ2-7, with D unclear. V shed 1 base and J shed 0 bases, with 10 bases lying between them. Germline values: CDR1 MNHNS, CDR2 SASEGT. The CDR3 loop spans 15 amino acids. The chain's CDR3 is CASSEGDSSSYEQYF. CDR3 DNA sequence: TGTGCCAGCAGTGAAGGGGATAGCAGCTCCTACGAGCAGTACTTC.

This clonotype was seen repeatedly, ten times or more. The CDR3 spells CASSLDAARSYEQYF. The CDR3 coding sequence is TGCGCCAGCAGCTTGGATGCAGCCCGGTCCTACGAGCAGTACTTC. The V gene is TRBV5-1, the J gene TRBJ2-7; no firm D call. The CDR3 sequence is 15 residues long. The V gene lost 0 bases and the J gene lost 1 base, with 11 bases spanning the gap. Germline CDR1 and CDR2: SGHRS and YFSETQ.

V gene TRBV7-3 combines with J gene TRBJ2-6; D might be TRBD2 (6 bases). Deletions cut 0 bases from V and 2 bases from J, with 11 bases between. This CDR3 region has 17 residues. The germline CDR1 and CDR2 sequences are SGHTA and FQGTGA. The CDR3 reads CASSLTVWGAGANVLTF. The CDR3 DNA follows: TGTGCCAGCAGCTTAACCGTTTGGGGGGCTGGGGCCAACGTCCTGACTTTC.

At least ten counts were recorded for this clonotype. V gene TRBV7-9 combines with J gene TRBJ1-1; no firm D call. V lost 5 bases, J lost 3 bases, and 10 bases lay in between. Germline CDR1 and CDR2: SEHNR and FQNEAQ (reference sequence). This CDR3 contains 13 residues. Here the CDR3 DNA reads TGTGCCAGCAGCCCCGTGACATACACTGAAGCTTTCTTT. Translated, it gives CASSPVTYTEAFF.

This clonotype was seen many times. The chain uses TRBV20-1 and TRBJ2-1, with D unresolved. The CDR3 spans 13 residues. Deletions cut 7 bases from V and 4 bases from J, with 14 bases between. Germline-derived CDR1 and CDR2 are DFQATT and SNEGSKA (reference sequence). The CDR3 DNA follows: TGCAGTGGTTTAGTTGGTCCATACAATGAGCAGTTCTTC. Its translation is CSGLVGPYNEQFF.

This clonotype was counted at least ten times. The chain links TRBV6-5 to TRBJ1-5, with D possibly TRBD1 on 5 matching bases. The CDR3 has 17 residues. Trimming left V 3 bases short and J 0 bases short, with 15 bases between. CDR1 is MNHEY, CDR2 SVGAGI, per germline. CDR3 sequence (DNA): TGTGCCAGCAGTTATAGGGGACCGGGGGGTAGCAATCAGCCCCAGCATTTT. Its protein is CASSYRGPGGSNQPQHF.

As for this clonotype: A read error may be the cause here, since a much bigger clone is one base away. The chain has TRBV3-1 and TRBJ1-6; D is uncertain. The CDR3 is 16 residues long. Looked up from germline, CDR1 is LGHDT and CDR2 is YNNKEL (reference sequence). CDR3 sequence reads: CTSSQLTEIYNSPLHF. Written as DNA, the CDR3 is TGTACCAGCAGCCAACTGACGGAGATCTATAATTCACCCCTCCACTTT.

This clonotype showed up many times. The chain employs TRBV6-6 and TRBJ2-3, with 7 bases lining up with TRBD1. Germline loops: CDR1 MNHNY, CDR2 SVGAGI (reference sequence). CDR3 length: 15 residues. Germline trimming cut 2 bases from V and 0 bases from J; bases unmatched to any gene: 2. The CDR3 DNA reads TGTGCCAGCAGTTACGGACAGGAGAGCACAGATACGCAGTATTTT. Translated: CASSYGQESTDTQYF.

This clonotype was observed a handful of times. V gene TRBV29-1 combines with J gene TRBJ2-1, with D unresolved. The V gene's germline CDR1 is SQVTM and CDR2 ANQGSEA. Trimming stripped 7 bases from V and 4 bases from J, with 14 bases between. CDR3 length equals 13 residues. The CDR3, as DNA: TGCAGCGCCGAAGGCAGCAGGTACAATGAGCAGTTCTTC. Translating it yields CSAEGSRYNEQFF.

The chain recombines TRBV29-1 with TRBJ2-1, with D possibly being TRBD1 (5 bases). Trimming took 4 bases from V and 6 from J, leaving 13 bases between them. This CDR3 spans 13 amino acids. CDR1 SQVTM and CDR2 ANQGSEA come from the germline V gene. CDR3 nucleotides: TGCAGCGTTGGAGGACAACAGTTCAATGAGCAGTTCTTC. Translating gives CSVGGQQFNEQFF.

The genes are TRBV7-2 and TRBJ2-3; D is ambiguous. Germline CDR1 reads SGHTA; CDR2 reads FQGNSA. The CDR3 covers 14 residues. The germline V and J ends were trimmed by 5 bases and 8 bases, with 17 bases remaining between them. CDR3 in amino acids: CASSPARADVTQYF. In DNA, the CDR3 is TGTGCCAGCAGCCCCGCCCGGGCGGATGTTACGCAGTATTTT. Full variable domain (rest looked up from reference TRBV7-2 and TRBJ2-3): GAGVSQSPSNKVTEKGKDVELRCDPISGHTALYWYRQSLGQGLEFLIYFQGNSAPDKSGLPSDRFSAERTGGSVSTLTIQRTQQEDSAVYLCASSPARADVTQYFGPGTRLTVL.

CDR3 residues: CASSLDRDNSPLHF. In DNA, the CDR3 is TGTGCCAGCAGCCTGGACAGGGATAATTCACCCCTCCACTTT. The rearrangement joins TRBV5-4 to TRBJ1-6, with 8 bases identical to TRBD1. Germline CDR1 is SGHNT and CDR2 is YYREEE (reference sequence). V lost 4 bases, J lost 5 bases, and 2 bases stayed unmatched. This CDR3 spans 14 amino acids.

This sequence joins TRBV5-1 and TRBJ1-6, with a possible D match to TRBD1 (5 bases). Trimming took off 0 bases at V and 7 bases at J, with 17 bases between the two ends. Germline CDR1 reads SGHRS; CDR2 reads YFSETQ. This CDR3 contains 17 residues. The CDR3 DNA sequence: TGCGCCAGCAGCTTGGCCCGGCAGGGAATCCCAAATTCACCCCTCCACTTT. Encoded protein: CASSLARQGIPNSPLHF.

Concerning this clonotype itself: A single base separates this from a much larger clone, so it may be a read error. The chain joins TRBV6-2 or TRBV6-3 to TRBJ2-3; 7 bases are shared with TRBD1. Per the germline V gene, CDR1 is MNHEY and CDR2 is SVGEGT. This CDR3 is built from 16 residues. V lost 9 bases, J lost 3 bases, and 15 bases stayed unmatched. The CDR3 bases are TGTGCCAGAAGCCACCCGACAGGGTGGAGGACAGATACGCAGTATTTT. This translates into CARSHPTGWRTDTQYF.

This clonotype was seen more than once but under ten times. V is TRBV6-6 and J is TRBJ1-4, with 9 bases that match TRBD1. This CDR3 comprises 15 residues. With 2 bases clipped from V and 7 bases from J, the junction kept 5 bases outside the gene matches. Germline CDR1 is MNHNY and CDR2 is SVGAGI (reference sequence). The CDR3 nucleotides read TGTGCCAGCAGTTACATGGGGACAGGGAGTGAAAAACTGTTTTTT. It is translated as CASSYMGTGSEKLFF.

The chain carries TRBV7-2 and TRBJ2-6; a weak D match, TRBD1 (6 bases). There are 16 residues in the CDR3. Germline assignment: CDR1 SGHTA and CDR2 FQGNSA. V lost 5 bases and J lost 0, with 11 bases in between. The CDR3 DNA is TGTGCCAGCAGCCTACGGACAGCCTCTGGGGCCAACGTCCTGACTTTC. This encodes CASSLRTASGANVLTF.

This clonotype has ten or more counts. The gene calls are TRBV12-3 or TRBV12-4 and TRBJ1-1; 7 bases map to TRBD1. After removal of 2 bases from V and 0 bases from J, the junction contained 9 bases not matched to a gene. This CDR3 is built from 17 residues. CDR3 bases: TGTGCCAGCAGTTTAACGGGACAGCGATACTTGAACACTGAAGCTTTCTTT. This translates into CASSLTGQRYLNTEAFF.

The sample holds a few counts of this clonotype. This sequence joins TRBV10-3 and TRBJ2-3; tentative D call: TRBD1 (8 bases). Germline V CDR1 and CDR2: ENHRY, SYGVKD. Trimming left V 4 bases short and J 3 bases short, with 14 bases between. The length of the CDR3 is 15 residues. The CDR3 DNA sequence: TGTGCCATCAGTGCACAGGGGGGGGGTACAGATACGCAGTATTTT. As protein: CAISAQGGGTDTQYF.

The V and J genes are TRBV7-2 and TRBJ1-1; D not resolved. From germline, CDR1 is SGHTA and CDR2 FQGNSA. The CDR3 has 9 amino acids. The V gene lost 2 bases and the J gene lost 12 bases, with 4 bases spanning the gap. CDR3 coding DNA: TGTGCCAGCAGCTTAAATCCTTTCTTT. Translated, it gives CASSLNPFF.

This clonotype showed up just once. The chain is built from TRBV7-9 and TRBJ2-3; tentative D call: TRBD1 (5 bases). The end of the DNA aligns better with TRBJ1-5, so the J call may be wrong. Per the germline V gene, CDR1 is SEHNR and CDR2 is FQNEAQ (reference sequence). This CDR3 is 13 amino acids long. CDR3 in amino acids: CASSWGSTDTQHF. CDR3 nucleotide sequence: TGTGCCAGCAGCTGGGGCTCCACAGATACGCAGCATTTT.

V usage is TRBV28 and J usage is TRBJ2-7; D gene ambiguous. Germline V gene data show CDR1 as MDHEN and CDR2 as SYDVKM. Between the trimmed V and J ends, which lost 5 bases and 2 bases, there was a span of 4 bases. This CDR3 has 11 amino acids. The CDR3 sequence: CASSTPYEQYF. The CDR3 nucleotides are TGTGCCAGCAGTACTCCCTACGAGCAGTACTTC. Variable domain in full (rest from reference TRBV28 and TRBJ2-7): DVKVTQSSRYLVKRTGEKVFLECVQDMDHENMFWYRQDPGLGLRLIYFSYDVKMKEKGDIPEGYSVSREKKERFSLILESASTNQTSMYLCASSTPYEQYFGPGTRLTVT.

This clonotype was seen at least ten times. The chain employs TRBV5-1 and TRBJ1-6; 7 bases align to TRBD1. There are 14 residues in the CDR3. V dropped 4 bases and J dropped 5; count of bases not matched to a gene: 3. The germline CDR1 and CDR2 sequences are SGHRS and YFSETQ. CDR3: CASSKGQDNSPLHF. The CDR3 coding sequence is TGCGCCAGCAGCAAAGGACAGGATAATTCACCCCTCCACTTT.

This clonotype was observed a handful of times. The rearrangement links TRBV2 to TRBJ1-5; no definite D call. This CDR3 has 12 amino acids. CDR1 and CDR2 from the germline V gene are SNHLY and FYNNEI. The V gene lost 6 bases and the J gene lost 3 bases, with 6 bases spanning the gap. The CDR3 loop reads CASRLDNQPQHF. DNA for the CDR3: TGTGCCAGCAGGCTCGACAATCAGCCCCAGCATTTT.

There are a few counts of this clonotype. This chain connects TRBV20-1 to TRBJ2-3; 11 nucleotides line up with TRBD2. Looked up from germline, CDR1 is DFQATT and CDR2 is SNEGSKA (reference sequence). The junction had 16 bases not matched to a gene; V was cut back by 4 bases and J by 1 base. The length of the CDR3 is 19 residues. In DNA form, the CDR3 reads TGCAGTGCTAAAACATACTCCTCCGGTAGCGGGGGGGGCACAGATACGCAGTATTTT. Translated, it gives CSAKTYSSGSGGGTDTQYF.